The clone carrying this T cell receptor beta chain was seen a single time. Libraries were prepared by immunoSEQ multiplex PCR; TCRdb keeps only in-frame clonotypes and omits some of them. Found here are around 300,000 clones, 70% to 90% of them singletons; the top ten hold 11%. These data are taken from a study of blood T cell repertoires in COVID-19. CDR3 length: 13 residues. V was pared by 8 bases and J by 5 bases, with 5 bases of the junction left unmatched. Sequencing was done on a sample of peripheral blood. The receptor comes from a woman aged 65 to 85 with acute or convalescent COVID-19. J is TRBJ2-2 and V is TRBV23-1, with 7 bases fitting TRBD1. TRBV23-1 is sorted into the ORF group, with uncertain function. CDR3 DNA: TGCGCCAGCGACGACAGGGCAACCGGGGAGCTGTTTTTT. This encodes CASDDRATGELFF.